A single sample is the source of the 3 T cell receptor beta chains below, sequenced in a study of blood T cell repertoires in COVID-19. Produced via immunoSEQ multiplex PCR; TCRdb's table is partial and in-frame only. The sample gives under 200,000 clones, about four fifths of which show up once; 6% to 9% is in the top ten. What was sequenced was peripheral blood. The receptors come from a man aged 35-49 years who had recovered from COVID-19.

The chain carries TRBV27 and TRBJ1-1; 7 nucleotides line up with TRBD1. The V segment lost 6 bases and the J segment 4 bases; nucleotides outside the gene matches: 8. Germline V lookup: CDR1 MNHEY, CDR2 SMNVEV (reference sequence). CDR3 size: 14 residues. CDR3 bases: TGTGCCAGCAGCTCCCCGGCAGGGGGCACTGAAGCTTTCTTT. Its protein product is CASSSPAGGTEAFF.

This chain links TRBV7-7 with TRBJ2-4; D is perhaps TRBD1 (6 bases). CDR3 length: 12 residues. Germline lookup yields CDR1 SSHAT and CDR2 FNYEAQ (reference sequence). The CDR3 sequence: CALHRVGNIQYF. CDR3 coding DNA: TGTGCTCTCCACAGGGTAGGAAACATTCAGTACTTC. Looking up the rest from reference TRBV7-7 and TRBJ2-4 gives the full variable domain: GAGVSQSPRYKVTKRGQDVTLRCDPISSHATLYWYQQALGQGPEFLTYFNYEAQPDKSGLPSDRFSAERPEGSISTLTIQRTEQRDSAMYRCALHRVGNIQYFGAGTRLSVL.

The CDR3 sequence is CASSGRQGAYYGYTF. The CDR3 coding sequence is TGTGCCAGCAGCGGAAGACAGGGGGCTTACTATGGCTACACCTTC. The rearrangement joins TRBV4-2 to TRBJ1-2, with 10 bases identical to TRBD1. Germline V lookup: CDR1 LGHNA, CDR2 YNFKEQ. Trimming cost V 5 bases and J 3 bases; bases outside gene matches: 6. The CDR3 spans 15 residues.